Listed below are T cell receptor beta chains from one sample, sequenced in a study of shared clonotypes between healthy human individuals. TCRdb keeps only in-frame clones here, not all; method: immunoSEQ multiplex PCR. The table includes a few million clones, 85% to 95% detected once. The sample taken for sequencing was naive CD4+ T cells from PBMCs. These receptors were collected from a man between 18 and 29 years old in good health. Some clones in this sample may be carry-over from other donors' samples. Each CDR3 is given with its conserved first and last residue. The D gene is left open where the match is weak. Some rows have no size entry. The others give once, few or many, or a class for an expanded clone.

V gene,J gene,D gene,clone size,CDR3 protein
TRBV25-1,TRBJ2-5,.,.,CATQRGAQETQYF
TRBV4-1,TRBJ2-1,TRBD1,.,CASSRIWTGGPLLSYNEQFF
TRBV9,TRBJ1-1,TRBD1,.,CASSVGGTGGRTEAFF
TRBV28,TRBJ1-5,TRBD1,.,CASSRTGVGNQPQHF
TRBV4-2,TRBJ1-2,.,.,CASSQERNGVGGYTF
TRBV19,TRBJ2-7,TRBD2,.,CASSTWTSGSSGEQYF
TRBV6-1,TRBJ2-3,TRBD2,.,CASSEDPSGTKGTQYF
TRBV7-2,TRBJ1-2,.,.,CASSLGVGFMSGGYTF
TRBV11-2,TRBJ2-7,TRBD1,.,CASSQMWDRSYEQYF
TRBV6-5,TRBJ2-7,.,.,CASRTSGVEQYF
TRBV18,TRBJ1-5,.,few,CASSRGRDNQPQHF
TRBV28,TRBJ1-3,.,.,CASSSSGSGEYTIYF
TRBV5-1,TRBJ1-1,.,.,CASSLDSLNTEAFF
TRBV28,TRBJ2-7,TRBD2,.,CASSPGSGRSSSYEQYF
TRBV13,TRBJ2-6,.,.,CASSLGRPSGANVLTF
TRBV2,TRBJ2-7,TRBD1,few,CASSRDSYEQYF
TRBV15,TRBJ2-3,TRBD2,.,CATSRSLGSGSPTDTQYF
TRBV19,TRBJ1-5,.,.,CASSLPGPQHF
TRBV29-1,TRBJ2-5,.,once,CSVEGGPGLHETQYF
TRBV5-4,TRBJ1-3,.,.,CASSSGTLDSGNTIYF
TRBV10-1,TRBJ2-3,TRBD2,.,CASSESSVAGATDTQYF
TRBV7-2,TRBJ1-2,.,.,CASSLVLEPKFNYGYTF
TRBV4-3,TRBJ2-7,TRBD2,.,CASSQVAGGAYEQYF
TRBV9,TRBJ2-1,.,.,CASSVEGRAGAEQFF
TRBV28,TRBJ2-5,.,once,CASKGGGARETQYF
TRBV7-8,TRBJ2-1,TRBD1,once,CASSSDRRVMPEQFF
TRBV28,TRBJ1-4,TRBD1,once,CASSRQGGTNEKLFF
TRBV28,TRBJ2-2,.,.,CASINRAGQRAGELFF
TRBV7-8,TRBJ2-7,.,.,CASSPRHRRDEQYF
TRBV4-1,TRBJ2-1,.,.,CASSPSLGMIADNEQFF
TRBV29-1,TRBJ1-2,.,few,CSVAPDLGTKDGYTF
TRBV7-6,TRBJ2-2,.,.,CASSSRTMNTGELFF
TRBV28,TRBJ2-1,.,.,CASITGTLGGREQFF
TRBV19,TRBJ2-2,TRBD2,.,CASTSRGGRAKNTGELFF
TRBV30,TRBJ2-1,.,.,CAWARHSYNEQFF
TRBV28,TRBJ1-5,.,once,CATYGRRYQPQHF
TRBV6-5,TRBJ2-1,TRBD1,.,CASSYSGQGSYNEQFF
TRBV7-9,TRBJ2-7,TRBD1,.,CASTPGQGFYEQYF
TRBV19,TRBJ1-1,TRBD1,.,CASNRGTGITEAFF
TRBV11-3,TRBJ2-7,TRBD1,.,CASSHSGTGATREQYF
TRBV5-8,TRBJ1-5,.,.,CASSLYSNQPQHF
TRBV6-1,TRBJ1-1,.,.,CASSMNTEAFF
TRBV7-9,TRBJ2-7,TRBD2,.,CASSLVAGGPYEQYF
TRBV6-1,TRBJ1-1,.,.,CASSEQAYTEAFF
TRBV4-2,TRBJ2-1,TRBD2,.,CASSPPLAGRDNEQFF
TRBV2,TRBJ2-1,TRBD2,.,CASSDASGGYNEQFF
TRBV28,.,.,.,CASKVQAPSYEQYF
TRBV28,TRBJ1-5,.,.,CASITGAALGDGQPQHF
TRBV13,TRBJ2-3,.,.,CASRGSPNTQYF
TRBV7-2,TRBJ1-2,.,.,CASSLVGGPNYGYTF
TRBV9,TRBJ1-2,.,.,CASSASGGEGYTF
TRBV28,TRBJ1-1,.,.,CASGRQLNTEAFF
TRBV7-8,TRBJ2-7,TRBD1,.,CASSPDRGQIYEQYF
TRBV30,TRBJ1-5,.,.,CAWSKGRGNQPQHF
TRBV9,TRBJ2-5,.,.,CASSPRADQETQYF
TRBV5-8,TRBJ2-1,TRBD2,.,CASSQLWTSGRAESFF
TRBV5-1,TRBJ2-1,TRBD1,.,CASSYTQGVSEQFF
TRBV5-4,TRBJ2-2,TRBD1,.,CASSSGGLNTGELFF
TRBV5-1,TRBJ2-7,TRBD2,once,CASSLGLAGGTYEQYF